A selection of T cell receptor beta chains follows, all from one sample in a study of cytomegalovirus exposure and HLA in healthy donors. Method: immunoSEQ multiplex PCR; TCRdb's copy keeps in-frame clones and lacks some. The sample carries fewer than 250,000 clones, 60% to 85% recorded once. Input material: PBMCs. The receptors were sampled from a man between 40 and 49 years old in good health and CMV-seronegative. The CDR3 runs from the conserved cysteine through the conserved F or W. The D gene is left open where the match is weak. Part of the rows lack a size; the others show once, few, many or a class for expanded clones.

d_gene,v_gene,abundance,j_gene,CDR3aa,CDR3nt
NA,TRBV10-2,few,TRBJ1-1,CASIPRGGGRLNTEAFF,TGCGCCAGCATCCCGCGGGGGGGCGGTAGGTTGAACACTGAAGCTTTCTTT
NA,TRBV2,NA,TRBJ2-7,CASRTSSYEQYF,TGTGCCAGCAGGACAAGCTCCTACGAGCAGTACTTC
NA,TRBV4-3,NA,TRBJ2-5,CASSQDTSLGETQYF,TGCGCCAGCAGCCAAGATACTAGCTTGGGGGAGACCCAGTACTTC
NA,TRBV19,NA,TRBJ1-6,CASMGLGNSPLHF,TGTGCCAGTATGGGGCTTGGCAATTCACCCCTCCACTTT
TRBD2,TRBV18,NA,TRBJ2-1,CASSRTSDSSYNEQFF,TGTGCCAGCTCACGGACTAGCGATAGCTCCTACAATGAGCAGTTCTTC
NA,TRBV5-8,NA,TRBJ1-5,CASSLGAGRKQPQHF,TGTGCCAGCAGCTTGGGAGCAGGGAGGAAACAGCCCCAGCATTTT
NA,TRBV21-1,NA,TRBJ2-7,CASSTQDRVSSYEQYF,TGTGCCAGCAGCACCCAGGACAGGGTAAGCTCCTACGAGCAGTACTTC
NA,TRBV15,NA,TRBJ2-5,CATSRDLRRETQYF,TGTGCCACCAGCAGAGATCTACGGCGGGAGACCCAGTACTTC
TRBD2,TRBV6-5,NA,TRBJ2-5,CASSYGGGETQYF,TGTGCCAGCAGTTACGGGGGGGGAGAGACCCAGTACTTC
TRBD1,TRBV7-2,once,TRBJ1-2,CASRTGQASNYGYTF,TGTGCCAGCAGGACCGGACAGGCCTCTAACTATGGCTACACCTTC
TRBD2,TRBV6-5,NA,TRBJ2-7,CASTGTSGSYEQYF,TGTGCCAGTACCGGGACTAGCGGGTCCTACGAGCAGTACTTC
NA,TRBV15,few,TRBJ1-4,CATSRDPGRVEKLFF,TGTGCCACCAGCAGAGACCCAGGGAGGGTTGAAAAACTGTTTTTT
TRBD1,TRBV28,NA,TRBJ1-1,CASSHGTGKRETEAFF,TGTGCCAGCAGTCACGGGACAGGGAAAAGAGAAACTGAAGCTTTCTTT
TRBD1,TRBV11-2,few,TRBJ2-1,CASSLEAVVGLQGVNEQFF,TGTGCCAGCAGCTTAGAGGCCGTAGTCGGACTACAGGGGGTCAATGAGCAGTTCTTC
NA,TRBV2,NA,TRBJ1-5,CASTVYSNQPQHF,TGTGCCAGCACGGTCTATAGCAATCAGCCCCAGCATTTT
NA,TRBV9,NA,TRBJ2-1,CASSVGAGTYNEQFF,TGTGCCAGCAGCGTAGGGGCGGGAACCTACAATGAGCAGTTCTTC
NA,TRBV19,NA,TRBJ1-3,CASSIAWPGNTIYF,TGTGCCAGTAGTATAGCCTGGCCTGGAAACACCATATATTTT
TRBD1,TRBV5-4,NA,TRBJ1-1,CASSVDRGALMNTEAFF,TGTGCCAGCAGCGTGGACAGGGGAGCTCTCATGAACACTGAAGCTTTCTTT
TRBD1,TRBV4-2,NA,TRBJ1-1,CASSQDPGGRTEAFF,TGTGCCAGCAGCCAAGACCCAGGGGGGAGAACTGAAGCTTTCTTT
TRBD1,TRBV19,NA,TRBJ2-4,CASSISSGGFKNIQYF,TGTGCCAGTAGTATAAGTTCAGGGGGATTCAAAAACATTCAGTACTTC
TRBD1,TRBV19,few,TRBJ1-1,CASSGIGGGTEAFF,TGTGCCAGTAGTGGCATAGGGGGCGGCACTGAAGCTTTCTTT
NA,TRBV7-9,NA,TRBJ1-1,CASSPPGAAKNTEAFF,TGTGCCAGCAGCCCGCCCGGAGCAGCTAAGAACACTGAAGCTTTCTTT
TRBD1,TRBV30,NA,TRBJ2-7,CAWSVAGTGSYEQYF,TGTGCCTGGAGTGTAGCCGGGACAGGGTCCTACGAGCAGTACTTC
TRBD1,TRBV7-2,NA,TRBJ2-1,CASSLVLSRTGTYNEQFF,TGTGCCAGCAGCTTAGTTTTGTCGCGGACAGGGACGTACAATGAGCAGTTCTTC
TRBD1,TRBV7-9,NA,TRBJ1-1,CASSLVVGGELNTEAFF,TGTGCCAGCAGCTTAGTAGTAGGGGGCGAGTTGAACACTGAAGCTTTCTTT
NA,TRBV2,NA,TRBJ2-3,CASIPGVGTDTQYF,TGTGCCAGCATCCCCGGGGTTGGCACAGATACGCAGTATTTT
TRBD1,TRBV29-1,few,TRBJ2-5,CSVHGQVVQETQYF,TGCAGCGTCCACGGACAGGTGGTTCAAGAGACCCAGTACTTC
TRBD2,TRBV7-2,NA,TRBJ2-7,CASSWTRLAGFPYEQYF,TGTGCCAGCAGCTGGACGCGTCTAGCGGGGTTTCCCTACGAGCAGTACTTC
NA,TRBV5-1,NA,TRBJ2-7,CASSSPDRLNGEQYF,TGCGCCAGCAGCTCACCCGACAGACTTAACGGCGAGCAGTACTTC
NA,TRBV30,NA,TRBJ2-1,CAWRDGSSYNEQLF,TGTGCCTGGAGGGACGGGAGCTCCTACAATGAGCAGCTCTTC
TRBD1,TRBV6-5,few,TRBJ1-4,CASSRDRGANEKLFF,TGTGCCAGCAGTCGAGACAGGGGAGCGAATGAAAAACTGTTTTTT
NA,TRBV30,NA,TRBJ1-3,CARAGGQGGGNTIYF,TGTGCCAGGGCGGGGGGCCAGGGTGGTGGAAACACCATATATTTT
NA,TRBV27,NA,TRBJ2-2,CASSLAYTLTGELFF,TGTGCCAGCAGTTTAGCTTACACCCTCACCGGGGAGCTGTTTTTT
TRBD2,TRBV4-1,NA,TRBJ2-3,CASSPGLESTDTQYF,TGCGCCAGCAGCCCGGGACTAGAAAGCACAGATACGCAGTATTTT
NA,TRBV2,few,TRBJ1-5,CASSELGRDQPQHF,TGTGCCAGCAGTGAATTGGGCCGAGATCAGCCCCAGCATTTT
TRBD1,TRBV18,NA,TRBJ2-1,CASSLRDREADEQFF,TGTGCCAGCTCACTCCGGGACAGGGAGGCGGATGAGCAGTTCTTC
NA,TRBV7-6,NA,TRBJ1-1,CASSLAHRRGTEAFF,TGTGCCAGCAGCTTAGCGCACCGCAGGGGAACTGAAGCTTTCTTT
TRBD1,TRBV9,once,TRBJ2-7,CASSPRTGSHEQYF,TGTGCCAGCAGCCCCAGGACAGGGTCCCACGAGCAGTACTTC
TRBD1,TRBV9,NA,TRBJ2-1,CASSVAGQGADNEQFF,TGTGCCAGCAGCGTAGCGGGACAGGGGGCCGACAATGAGCAGTTCTTC
NA,TRBV6-5,few,TRBJ2-3,CASSYSTRTDTQYF,TGTGCCAGCAGTTACTCGACTAGGACAGATACGCAGTATTTT
TRBD1,TRBV6-1,NA,TRBJ2-7,CASSVGQGVSYEQYF,TGTGCCAGCAGTGTTGGGCAGGGGGTCTCCTACGAGCAGTACTTC
TRBD1,TRBV19,NA,TRBJ2-7,CASSISAGQGYEQYF,TGTGCCAGTAGTATTTCGGCAGGACAGGGCTACGAGCAGTACTTC
NA,TRBV10-1,NA,TRBJ2-7,CASSESKDTLYEQYF,TGCGCCAGCAGTGAGTCGAAGGACACCCTCTACGAGCAGTACTTC